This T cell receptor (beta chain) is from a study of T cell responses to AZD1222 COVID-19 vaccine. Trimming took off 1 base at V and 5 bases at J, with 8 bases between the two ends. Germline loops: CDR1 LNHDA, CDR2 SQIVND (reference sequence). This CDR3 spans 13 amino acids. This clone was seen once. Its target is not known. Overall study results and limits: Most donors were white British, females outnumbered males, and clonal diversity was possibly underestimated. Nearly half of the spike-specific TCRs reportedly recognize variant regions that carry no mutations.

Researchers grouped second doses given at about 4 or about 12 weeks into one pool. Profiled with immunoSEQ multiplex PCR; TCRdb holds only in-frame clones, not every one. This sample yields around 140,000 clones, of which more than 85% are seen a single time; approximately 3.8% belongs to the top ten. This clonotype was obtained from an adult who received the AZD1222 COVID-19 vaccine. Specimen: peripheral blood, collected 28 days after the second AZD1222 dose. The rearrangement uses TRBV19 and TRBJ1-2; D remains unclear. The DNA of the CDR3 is TGTGCCAGTAGTATAGGATGGGGTTATGGCTACACCTTC. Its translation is CASSIGWGYGYTF.